The next 23 T cell receptor beta chains were all read from a single sample in a study of blood T cell repertoires in COVID-19. Clones were sequenced by immunoSEQ multiplex PCR, and TCRdb holds only the in-frame ones, with some missing. The sample holds roughly 250,000 clones; roughly 88% are singletons and the top ten take roughly 1.2%. The material sequenced was PBMCs or T cells enriched from blood (not recorded which). These receptors were obtained from a woman aged 35 to 49 with acute COVID-19.

On this clone itself: Within the sample, other DNA sequences also encode this same CDR3. The J gene is TRBJ1-2, the V gene TRBV28, with D perhaps TRBD1 (6 bases). Germline V gene lookup returns CDR1 MDHEN and CDR2 SYDVKM. V lost 2 bases to trimming and J lost 2 bases, with 6 bases between them. The CDR3 has 13 amino acids. This chain's CDR3 is CASSLGTNYGYTF. The CDR3 coding sequence is TGTGCCAGCAGTTTAGGGACAAACTATGGCTACACCTTC.

The chain joins TRBV9 to TRBJ1-6; D call uncertain. The ends were cut back, 0 bases at V and 7 bases at J, with 5 bases in the middle. Germline-derived CDR1 and CDR2 are SGDLS and YYNGEE. There are 13 residues in the CDR3. The CDR3 reads CASSVGGNSPLHF. DNA of the CDR3: TGTGCCAGCAGCGTAGGCGGGAATTCACCCCTCCACTTT.

The chain couples TRBV4-3 to TRBJ1-1, with unresolved D. The CDR3 covers 15 residues. The V gene's germline CDR1 is LGHNA and CDR2 YSLEER. V was pared by 0 bases and J by 1 base, with 9 bases between. This chain's CDR3 is CASSQELTQNTEAFF. The CDR3 region has the DNA TGCGCCAGCAGCCAAGAATTAACACAGAACACTGAAGCTTTCTTT.

J is TRBJ1-3 and V is TRBV4-3; the D gene is possibly TRBD1 (6 bases). Trimming stripped 7 bases from V and 0 bases from J, with 10 bases between. CDR1 and CDR2 from the germline V gene are LGHNA and YSLEER. The CDR3 sequence is 14 residues long. The CDR3 spells CASKGGVSGNTIYF. CDR3 DNA sequence: TGCGCCAGCAAAGGGGGGGTCTCTGGAAACACCATATATTTT.

V and J are TRBV6-5 and TRBJ2-7, with 8 bases identical to TRBD2. Germline CDR1 MNHEY, CDR2 SVGAGI. The CDR3 is 14 residues long. V trimming: 4 bases; J trimming: 2 bases; junction bases outside the gene matches: 4. The CDR3 spells CASSSLADTYEQYV. The CDR3 bases are TGTGCCAGCAGTTCACTAGCGGACACCTACGAGCAGTACGTC.

The rearrangement joins TRBV11-3 to TRBJ2-2, with D perhaps TRBD2 (5 bases). Germline V gene lookup returns CDR1 SGHNT and CDR2 YENEEA. This CDR3 contains 14 residues. V was trimmed by 2 bases and J by 6 bases, leaving 10 bases between them. CDR3 region: CASSLIGSPGELFF. The CDR3 coding sequence is TGTGCCAGCAGCTTAATTGGGAGTCCCGGGGAGCTGTTTTTT.

Only one count was recorded for this clone. The chain has TRBV27 and TRBJ1-4; the match to TRBD1 covers 7 bases. The V gene's germline CDR1 is MNHEY and CDR2 SMNVEV (reference sequence). The CDR3 is 15 amino acids. The V segment lost 6 bases and the J segment 5 bases; nucleotides outside the gene matches: 9. CDR3 region: CASSRGRQGNEKLFF. CDR3 nucleotides: TGTGCCAGCAGCAGAGGGAGACAGGGAAATGAAAAACTGTTTTTT.

The chain carries TRBV24-1 and TRBJ1-3; the match to TRBD1 covers 8 bases. The junction had 4 bases not matched to a gene; V was cut back by 6 bases and J by 4 bases. The V gene's germline CDR1 is KGHDR and CDR2 SFDVKD. CDR3 length: 14 residues. The CDR3 spells CATSPDREGNTIYF. The DNA of the CDR3 is TGTGCCACCAGTCCGGACAGGGAAGGAAACACCATATATTTT.

The rearrangement uses TRBV6-2 or TRBV6-3 and TRBJ2-5; D not certain. Trimming stripped 4 bases from V and 5 bases from J, with 8 bases between. The CDR3 length is 12 residues. CDR1 is MNHEY, CDR2 SVGEGT, per germline. CDR3 nucleotides: TGTGCCAGCAGTTCCGAAGCGGAGACCCAGTACTTC. Protein sequence: CASSSEAETQYF.

As DNA, the CDR3 is TGTGCCAGCAGTCCCAGGGGGGTTGGGTACGAGCAGTACTTC. Translation gives CASSPRGVGYEQYF. The V and J genes are TRBV28 and TRBJ2-7; D possibly corresponds to TRBD1 (7 bases). The germline V gene has CDR1 MDHEN and CDR2 SYDVKM. V was clipped by 5 bases and J by 4 bases, with 15 bases between them. The CDR3 is 14 residues long.

The chain combines TRBV7-2 with TRBJ1-2, with TRBD1 as a possible D gene (6 bases). The CDR3 is 14 residues long. CDR1 is SGHTA, CDR2 FQGNSA, per germline. V was cut by 1 base and J by 0 bases, with 6 bases left in between. The CDR3 bases are TGTGCCAGCAGCTTAGACAGGGCTAACTATGGCTACACCTTC. Encoded protein: CASSLDRANYGYTF.

The V call is TRBV19, the J call TRBJ1-2; D is perhaps TRBD1 (5 bases). The CDR3 spans 15 residues. V lost 7 bases to trimming and J lost 1 base, with 16 bases between them. Germline V gene lookup returns CDR1 LNHDA and CDR2 SQIVND (reference sequence). CDR3 loop: CASTPRTSLNYGYTF. DNA of the CDR3: TGTGCCAGTACCCCAAGGACAAGCCTTAACTATGGCTACACCTTC.

This chain uses TRBV12-5 with TRBJ2-2; 7 positions match TRBD2. This CDR3 comprises 16 residues. The germline CDR1 and CDR2 sequences are LGHNT and FRNRAP. V lost 2 bases, J lost 1 base, and 4 bases stayed unmatched. CDR3 loop: CASGLYLAENTGELFF. In DNA, the CDR3 is TGTGCTAGTGGTTTGTACCTAGCGGAGAACACCGGGGAGCTGTTTTTT.

The gene calls are TRBV9 and TRBJ2-5; 9 bases agree with TRBD2. The CDR3 runs to 16 residues. J gave up 4 bases and V 3 bases, and 10 bases lay outside the gene matches. Germline CDR1 is SGDLS and CDR2 is YYNGEE. The CDR3 is CASSEGVAGGGETQYF. For the CDR3, the DNA is TGTGCCAGCAGCGAGGGCGTGGCGGGAGGGGGAGAGACCCAGTACTTC.

The chain employs TRBV28 and TRBJ2-2, with 7 bases matching TRBD2. J was trimmed by 6 bases and V by 8 bases; bases with no gene match: 12. From germline, CDR1 is MDHEN and CDR2 SYDVKM. This CDR3 comprises 15 residues. CDR3 nucleotide sequence: TGTGCCAGCCTGGATGGCGGGAGTTGGGCCGGGGAGCTGTTTTTT. It specifies CASLDGGSWAGELFF.

The chain uses TRBV30 and TRBJ1-5; possible D gene TRBD1, 5 bases. The V gene lost 3 bases and the J gene lost 4 bases, with 16 bases spanning the gap. The germline gives CDR1 GTSNPN, CDR2 SVGIG (reference sequence). The CDR3 loop spans 15 amino acids. CDR3 bases: TGTGCCTGGAGGGGCTCCGACAGACCTAATCAGCCCCAGCATTTT. It is translated as CAWRGSDRPNQPQHF.

This clone has only a few counts. This chain joins TRBV30 and TRBJ1-1; perhaps TRBD1 as D (6 bases). The germline V gene has CDR1 GTSNPN and CDR2 SVGIG (reference sequence). V was cut by 2 bases and J by 4 bases, with 14 bases left in between. The CDR3 consists of 14 residues. The CDR3 nucleotides read TGTGCCTGGAGTCAGTACAGGGTTCGCACTGAAGCTTTCTTT. Translated, it gives CAWSQYRVRTEAFF.

This rearrangement joins TRBV18 to TRBJ1-6; D unclear. Trimming took 3 bases from V and 8 from J, leaving 8 bases between them. The CDR3 runs 13 residues. CDR1 and CDR2 from the germline V gene are KGHSH and LQKENI. The CDR3 DNA sequence: TGTGCCAGCTCACCCACTTCCGATTCACCCCTCCACTTT. It yields the protein CASSPTSDSPLHF.

The rearrangement links TRBV30 to TRBJ1-1, with D perhaps matching TRBD1 (6 bases). Germline loops: CDR1 GTSNPN, CDR2 SVGIG (reference sequence). V lost 4 bases to trimming and J lost 3 bases, with 9 bases between them. The CDR3 loop spans 12 amino acids. The CDR3 here is CAWNREYTEAFF. The DNA for the CDR3 is TGTGCCTGGAACAGGGAGTACACTGAAGCTTTCTTT. The whole variable domain, filled in from reference TRBV30 and TRBJ1-1, reads SQTIHQWPATLVQPVGSPLSLECTVEGTSNPNLYWYRQAAGRGLQLLFYSVGIGQISSEVPQNLSASRPQDRQFILSSKKLLLSDSGFYLCAWNREYTEAFFGQGTRLTVV.

The CDR3 reads CASSLFQGQAANYGYTF. CDR3 in DNA: TGTGCCAGCAGCTTGTTTCAGGGCCAGGCGGCTAACTATGGCTACACCTTC. This chain connects TRBV11-2 to TRBJ1-2, with D maybe TRBD1 (5 bases). Deletions cut 3 bases from V and 0 bases from J, with 17 bases between. Germline V lookup: CDR1 SGHAT, CDR2 FQNNGV. This CDR3 spans 17 amino acids.

The CDR3 bases are TGTGCCACCAGTGCAGGGGGAAACACCATATATTTT. This gives the protein CATSAGGNTIYF. The chain couples TRBV24-1 to TRBJ1-3, with a possible D match to TRBD1 (5 bases). Per the germline V gene, CDR1 is KGHDR and CDR2 is SFDVKD. V was trimmed by 5 bases and J by 4 bases, leaving 5 bases between them. The CDR3 covers 12 residues.

The V gene is TRBV29-1, the J gene TRBJ1-2, with 8 positions matching TRBD1. Germline V gene data show CDR1 as SQVTM and CDR2 as ANQGSEA. This CDR3 is built from 12 residues. V trimming: 6 bases; J trimming: 8 bases; junction bases outside the gene matches: 8. The CDR3 loop reads CSVSDRGFGYTF. The CDR3 coding sequence is TGCAGCGTATCCGACAGGGGCTTCGGCTACACCTTC.

This clone was observed a single time. The chain carries TRBV7-2 and TRBJ2-1, with 15 bases that match TRBD2. Germline V gene data show CDR1 as SGHTA and CDR2 as FQGNSA. V trimming: 4 bases; J trimming: 9 bases; junction bases outside the gene matches: 4. CDR3 length: 15 residues. Written as DNA, the CDR3 is TGTGCCAGCAGCTCGGGACTAGCGGGAGGCACTGAGCAGTTCTTC. Its protein is CASSSGLAGGTEQFF.